This TCR beta chain was recovered during a study of neoadjuvant anti-PD-1 for oral cavity cancer. Study-wide results and limits: Treg/Th17 ratio rose with pretreatment blood and fell with post-treatment tumor TCRbeta clonality. Each response group had just three patients in TCR analyses.

The protocol was immunoSEQ multiplex PCR, while the TCRdb copy is restricted to in-frame clones and leaves out a portion. The sample carries 70,000 to 95,000 clones, 70% to 85% recorded once. This CDR3 has 16 amino acids. V gave up 0 bases and J gave up 0 bases, with 13 bases separating them. Germline V gene lookup returns CDR1 SGHNT and CDR2 YYREEE (reference sequence). A note on this clone: The antigen is unknown.

Sample: PBMCs, taken before nivolumab (anti-PD-1) treatment. This clonotype originated in a person between 40 and 85 years old with oral cavity squamous cell carcinoma. J is TRBJ2-7 and V is TRBV5-4, with D possibly TRBD1 on 6 matching bases. The CDR3 loop is CASSLEAGVSSYEQYF. The CDR3 DNA follows: TGTGCCAGCAGCTTGGAGGCAGGGGTATCCTCCTACGAGCAGTACTTC. Full variable domain (missing parts from reference TRBV5-4 and TRBJ2-7): ETGVTQSPTHLIKTRGQQVTLRCSSQSGHNTVSWYQQALGQGPQFIFQYYREEENGRGNFPPRFSGLQFPNYSSELNVNALELDDSALYLCASSLEAGVSSYEQYFGPGTRLTVT.